This entry is about one T cell receptor beta chain. Under the authors' procedure: Cell counts per sample came from amplifying reference gene primers. The table came from immunoSEQ multiplex PCR; TCRdb's copy has only in-frame clones and leaves some out. V and J calls and clone size are given by that table; D and trimming were obtained from the DNA. The profile shows about 480,000 clones, roughly 90% of them singletons. Germline V gene sequence: CDR1 SGHNT, CDR2 YENEEA. Trimming stripped 2 bases from V and 5 bases from J, with 15 bases between. CDR3 length: 15 residues. The data derive from a study of blood T cell repertoires in COVID-19.

V and J are TRBV11-3 and TRBJ1-2, with D maybe TRBD1 (5 bases). The source of this sequence is a woman between 40 and 55 years old who had recovered from COVID-19. Sequences were obtained from PBMCs or T cells enriched from blood (not recorded which). The CDR3: CASSLSFGRAYGYTF. The CDR3, as DNA: TGTGCCAGCAGCTTATCGTTTGGCAGGGCTTATGGCTACACCTTC. The full variable domain, its missing parts supplied by reference TRBV11-3 and TRBJ1-2, is EAGVVQSPRYKIIEKKQPVAFWCNPISGHNTLYWYLQNLGQGPELLIRYENEEAVDDSQLPKDRFSAERLKGVDSTLKIQPAELGDSAVYLCASSLSFGRAYGYTFGSGTRLTVV.